This paragraph reports one TCR beta chain. Its antigen is undetermined. The data derive from a study of CD8 T cells in ankylosing spondylitis. Study-wide findings and caveats: In ankylosing spondylitis blood, a motif of about eight highly homologous TCR beta variants appeared characteristic. Both synovial fluid and blood in reactive arthritis had previously been reported to carry some motif variants. According to the report, clones linked to the disease were significantly enriched in matched synovial fluid samples taken from ankylosing spondylitis patients.

TCR beta libraries were made by quantitative 5'-RACE with molecular barcodes. TCRdb reprocessed the 5' RACE reads via MiXCR and lists one record per CDR3 protein. The profile covers some 340,000 distinct CDR3 sequences, with roughly 14% appearing a single time and approximately 1.1% taken by the ten largest. The TCR comes from a male donor with ankylosing spondylitis or in good health (not recorded which). The specimen was blood, either unsorted or a sorted T cell fraction (not recorded which).

The CDR3 DNA is TGTGCCAGCAGCTTAGGGGGCTGGTCTGATACGCAGTATTTT. Translated: CASSLGGWSDTQYF. The J gene is TRBJ2-3, the V gene TRBV7-2, with a tentative D call TRBD1 (5 bases). The V end lost 1 base, the J end lost 6 bases, and 11 bases lay between the germline ends. CDR1 and CDR2 (germline): SGHTA, FQGNSA. This CDR3 comprises 14 residues. Full variable domain (outside the CDR3, taken from reference TRBV7-2 and TRBJ2-3): GAGVSQSPSNKVTEKGKDVELRCDPISGHTALYWYRQSLGQGLEFLIYFQGNSAPDKSGLPSDRFSAERTGGSVSTLTIQRTQQEDSAVYLCASSLGGWSDTQYFGPGTRLTVL.